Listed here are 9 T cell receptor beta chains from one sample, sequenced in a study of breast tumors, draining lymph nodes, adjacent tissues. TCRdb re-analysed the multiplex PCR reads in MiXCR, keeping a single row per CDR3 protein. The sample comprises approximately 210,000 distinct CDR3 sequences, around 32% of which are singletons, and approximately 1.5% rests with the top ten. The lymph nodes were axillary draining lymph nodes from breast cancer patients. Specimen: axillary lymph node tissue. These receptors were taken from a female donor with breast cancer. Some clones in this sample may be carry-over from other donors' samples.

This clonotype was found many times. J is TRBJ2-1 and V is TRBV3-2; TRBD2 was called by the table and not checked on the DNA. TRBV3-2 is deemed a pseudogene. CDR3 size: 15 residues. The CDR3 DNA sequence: TGTGCCAGCTTCGGGACTAGCCCTTTGTACAATGAGCAGTTCTTC. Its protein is CASFGTSPLYNEQFF.

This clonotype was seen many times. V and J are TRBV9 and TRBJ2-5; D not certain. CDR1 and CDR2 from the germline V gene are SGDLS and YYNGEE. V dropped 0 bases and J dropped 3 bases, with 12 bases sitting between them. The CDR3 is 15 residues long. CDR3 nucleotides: TGTGCCAGCAGCGTAGTCCCCTCGATGAAAGAGACCCAGTACTTC. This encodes CASSVVPSMKETQYF.

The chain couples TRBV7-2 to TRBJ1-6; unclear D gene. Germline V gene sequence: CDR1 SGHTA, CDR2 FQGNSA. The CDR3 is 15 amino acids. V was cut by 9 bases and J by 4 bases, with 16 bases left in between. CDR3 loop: CASRVDPEYNSPLHF. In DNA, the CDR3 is TGTGCCAGTAGGGTGGACCCTGAGTATAATTCACCCCTCCACTTT. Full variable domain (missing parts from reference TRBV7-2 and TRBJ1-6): GAGVSQSPSNKVTEKGKDVELRCDPISGHTALYWYRQSLGQGLEFLIYFQGNSAPDKSGLPSDRFSAERTGGSVSTLTIQRTQQEDSAVYLCASRVDPEYNSPLHFGNGTRLTVT.

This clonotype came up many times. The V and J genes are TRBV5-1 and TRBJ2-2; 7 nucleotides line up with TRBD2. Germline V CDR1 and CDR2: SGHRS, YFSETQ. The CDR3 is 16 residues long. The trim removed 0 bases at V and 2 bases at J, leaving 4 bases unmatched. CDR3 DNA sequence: TGCGCCAGCAGCTTGGTGCTAGCGGCAAACACCGGGGAGCTGTTTTTT. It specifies CASSLVLAANTGELFF.

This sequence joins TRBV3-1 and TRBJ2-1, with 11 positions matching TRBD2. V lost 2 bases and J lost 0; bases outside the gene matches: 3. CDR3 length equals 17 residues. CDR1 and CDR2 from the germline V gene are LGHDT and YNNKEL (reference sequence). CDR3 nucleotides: TGTGCCAGCAGCCAAATTACTAGCGGGAGCTCCTACAATGAGCAGTTCTTC. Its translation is CASSQITSGSSYNEQFF.

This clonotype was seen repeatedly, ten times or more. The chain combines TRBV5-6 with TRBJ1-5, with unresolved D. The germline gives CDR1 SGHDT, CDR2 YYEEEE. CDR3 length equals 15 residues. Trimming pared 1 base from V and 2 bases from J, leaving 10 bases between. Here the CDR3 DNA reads TGTGCCAGCAGCTTGCGAGTAAGGGGCAATCAGCCCCAGCATTTT. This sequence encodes CASSLRVRGNQPQHF.

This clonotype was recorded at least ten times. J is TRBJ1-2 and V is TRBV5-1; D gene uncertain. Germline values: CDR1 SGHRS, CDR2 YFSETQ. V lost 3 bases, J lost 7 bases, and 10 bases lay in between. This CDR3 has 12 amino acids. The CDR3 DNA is TGCGCCAGCAGCTCTGATCCGGGTGGCTACACCTTC. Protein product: CASSSDPGGYTF.

The CDR3 DNA reads TGCGCCAGCAGCCAAGGGACTAGCTCCTACGAGCAGTACTTC. Translation gives CASSQGTSSYEQYF. The chain links TRBV4-1 to TRBJ2-7, with TRBD2 identical over 7 bases. The V gene end was trimmed by 1 base and the J gene end by 0 bases; junction bases not matched to a gene: 0. CDR3 length: 14 amino acids. Germline values: CDR1 MGHRA, CDR2 YSYEKL.

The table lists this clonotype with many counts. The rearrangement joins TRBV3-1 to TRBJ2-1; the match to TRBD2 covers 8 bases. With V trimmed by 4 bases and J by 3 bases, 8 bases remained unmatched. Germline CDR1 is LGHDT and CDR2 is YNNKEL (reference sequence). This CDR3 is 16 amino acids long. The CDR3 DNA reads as TGTGCCAGCAGCCCCTCCTGGGCGGGAGGCTACAATGAGCAGTTCTTC. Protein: CASSPSWAGGYNEQFF.